The present T cell receptor beta chain was sequenced within a study of blood T cell repertoires in COVID-19. Per the original data handling: Nucleated cell number was recorded as an estimate derived from reference gene primer amplification. Repertoires were generated with immunoSEQ multiplex PCR, while TCRdb's copy carries only in-frame clones and drops some. V and J calls and clone size are as listed in that table; D and trimming were resolved from the DNA. The sample shows under 200,000 clones, 89% of them seen only once. Sequencing input: PBMCs or T cells enriched from blood (not recorded which). The sequence was collected from a young woman who had recovered from COVID-19.

This CDR3 is CASSGTGSGNTIYF. The CDR3, as DNA: TGTGCCAGCAGCGGGACAGGCTCTGGAAACACCATATATTTT. J is TRBJ1-3 and V is TRBV6-5; 8 bases fit TRBD1. The CDR3 is 14 residues long. V was pared by 6 bases and J by 0 bases, with 1 base of the junction left unmatched. The germline CDR1 and CDR2 sequences are MNHEY and SVGAGI.